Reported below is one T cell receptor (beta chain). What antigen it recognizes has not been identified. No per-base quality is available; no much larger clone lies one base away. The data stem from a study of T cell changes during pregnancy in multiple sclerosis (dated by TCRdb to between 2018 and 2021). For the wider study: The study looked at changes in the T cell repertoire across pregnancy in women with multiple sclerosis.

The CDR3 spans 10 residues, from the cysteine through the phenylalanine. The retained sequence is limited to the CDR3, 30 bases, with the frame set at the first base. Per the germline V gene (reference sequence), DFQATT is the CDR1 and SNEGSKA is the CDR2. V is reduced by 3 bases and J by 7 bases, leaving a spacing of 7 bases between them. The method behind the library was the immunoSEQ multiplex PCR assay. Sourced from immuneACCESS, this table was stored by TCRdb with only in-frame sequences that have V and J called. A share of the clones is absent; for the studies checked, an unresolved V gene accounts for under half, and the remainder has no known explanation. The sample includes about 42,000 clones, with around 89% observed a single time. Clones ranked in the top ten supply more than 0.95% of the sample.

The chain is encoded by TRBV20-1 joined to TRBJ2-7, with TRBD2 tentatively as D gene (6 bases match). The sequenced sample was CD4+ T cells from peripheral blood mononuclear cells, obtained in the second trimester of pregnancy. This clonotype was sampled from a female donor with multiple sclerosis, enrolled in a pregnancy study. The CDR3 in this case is CSARGGEQYF. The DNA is TGCAGTGCTAGGGGAGGAGAGCAGTACTTC.